These 23 T cell receptor beta chains originate from one sample sequenced in a study of early T cells in non-severe SARS-CoV-2 infection. MiXCR, run by TCRdb on the 5' RACE reads, gives a single entry per CDR3 protein. In the table there are 55,000 to 65,000 distinct CDR3 sequences, roughly 16% of which are singletons. Specimen: whole blood, collected at baseline. All receptors derive from an adult who was a healthcare worker with PCR-confirmed SARS-CoV-2 infection or an uninfected control (not recorded which).

This clonotype has ten or more counts. The chain combines TRBV12-5 with TRBJ1-1; no clear D gene. Per germline, CDR1 LGHNT and CDR2 FRNRAP. The V gene lost 1 base and the J gene lost 2 bases, with 8 bases spanning the gap. This CDR3 comprises 14 residues. CDR3 in amino acids: CASGLARPNTEAFF. For the CDR3, the DNA is TGTGCTAGTGGTTTGGCCCGACCTAACACTGAAGCTTTCTTT.

This clonotype has a handful of counts. V usage is TRBV7-2 and J usage is TRBJ2-1; D possibly matches TRBD1 or TRBD2 (6 bases each). V lost 5 bases and J lost 9, with 11 bases in between. The V gene's germline CDR1 is SGHTA and CDR2 FQGNSA. The CDR3 totals 12 residues. This chain's CDR3 is CASSGGGSEQFF. The CDR3 nucleotides read TGTGCCAGCAGCGGAGGGGGGAGTGAGCAGTTCTTC.

This clonotype was recorded a few times. V usage is TRBV28 and J usage is TRBJ2-3, with a possible D match to TRBD2 (5 bases). V lost 8 bases and J 8 bases, leaving 20 bases between the germline ends. CDR1 is MDHEN, CDR2 SYDVKM, per germline. This CDR3 is built from 14 residues. CDR3 DNA: TGTGCCAGCCAAGCGGAGGCCCTGATGGGTACGCAGTATTTT. The encoded protein is CASQAEALMGTQYF.

This clonotype was recorded a few times. The chain uses TRBV18 and TRBJ1-6; D may be TRBD1 (6 bases). The germline V gene has CDR1 KGHSH and CDR2 LQKENI. Trimming removed 3 bases at V and 10 bases at J, with 10 bases between. This CDR3 is built from 13 residues. Here the CDR3 DNA reads TGTGCCAGCTCACCGAACAGGGACTCACCCCTCCACTTT. Residues: CASSPNRDSPLHF.

This chain uses TRBV4-1 with TRBJ2-2; D remains unclear. Germline CDR1 MGHRA, CDR2 YSYEKL. The CDR3 runs 14 residues. Trimming cost V 3 bases and J 5 bases, with 10 bases left between them. The CDR3 reads CASSHPSGTGELFF. The CDR3 nucleotides are TGCGCCAGCAGCCATCCTAGTGGAACCGGGGAGCTGTTTTTT.

The chain combines TRBV7-3 with TRBJ1-1; D not resolved. Germline CDR1 is SGHTA and CDR2 is FQGTGA. The CDR3 consists of 13 residues. V lost 2 bases and J lost 3, with 7 bases in between. The CDR3 loop reads CASSLQSHTEAFF. For the CDR3, the DNA is TGTGCCAGCAGCTTACAGTCCCACACTGAAGCTTTCTTT.

By frequency in the sample, this clonotype is medium-sized (0.01 to 0.1%). Here the CDR3 reads CASTFTSPGLARGDEQFF. The CDR3 DNA follows: TGCGCCAGCACCTTCACAAGCCCGGGACTAGCGCGGGGGGATGAGCAGTTCTTC. The gene calls are TRBV4-1 and TRBJ2-1, with 10 positions matching TRBD2. Germline CDR1 and CDR2: MGHRA and YSYEKL. The CDR3 has 18 residues. With V trimmed by 7 bases and J by 8 bases, 20 bases remained unmatched.

J is TRBJ2-7 and V is TRBV27; D is undetermined. Germline CDR1 reads MNHEY; CDR2 reads SMNVEV (reference sequence). V was clipped by 2 bases and J by 7 bases, with 9 bases between them. The CDR3 runs to 12 residues. This CDR3 reads CASSLTGGEQYF. CDR3 in DNA: TGTGCCAGCAGTTTAACGGGTGGTGAGCAGTACTTC.

This clonotype came up many times. The chain uses TRBV2 and TRBJ2-7; TRBD2 matches at 10 bases. The trim removed 6 bases at V and 7 bases at J, leaving 15 bases unmatched. This CDR3 is 16 amino acids long. Germline V gene sequence: CDR1 SNHLY, CDR2 FYNNEI. The DNA of the CDR3 is TGTGCCAGCAGGACTAACCCTAGCGGGAGTTCTCAGGAGCAGTACTTC. This codes for CASRTNPSGSSQEQYF.

The V call is TRBV12-3 or TRBV12-4, the J call TRBJ1-1; no firm D call. The germline V and J ends were trimmed by 6 bases and 5 bases, with 16 bases remaining between them. The CDR3 runs 14 residues. The CDR3 DNA is TGTGCCAGCAGAACGGGCAACTTGGGTACTGAAGCTTTCTTT. It yields the protein CASRTGNLGTEAFF.

This clonotype was picked up many times. This chain links TRBV20-1 with TRBJ2-7, with 11 bases identical to TRBD1. V dropped 6 bases and J dropped 3; count of bases not matched to a gene: 4. Germline CDR1 and CDR2: DFQATT and SNEGSKA (reference sequence). The CDR3 totals 13 residues. For the CDR3, the DNA is TGCAGTGCGACCGGGACAGGGGGCTACGAGCAGTACTTC. Translated, it gives CSATGTGGYEQYF.

This clonotype was seen more than once but under ten times. This sequence joins TRBV11-2 and TRBJ2-5, with a tentative D call TRBD1 (6 bases). CDR1 and CDR2 (germline): SGHAT, FQNNGV. The CDR3 spans 14 residues. Trimming stripped 5 bases from V and 3 bases from J, with 13 bases between. CDR3 residues: CASSPGATEETQYF. Here the CDR3 DNA reads TGTGCCAGCAGCCCAGGGGCTACTGAAGAGACCCAGTACTTC.

This clonotype turned up a few times. The chain joins TRBV3-1 to TRBJ2-6; D perhaps matches TRBD2 (6 bases). CDR1 is LGHDT and CDR2 is YNNKEL in the germline V gene (reference sequence). The CDR3 loop spans 15 amino acids. V was pared by 1 base and J by 2 bases, with 6 bases between. CDR3 in amino acids: CASSQGTTGANVLTF. CDR3 bases: TGTGCCAGCAGCCAAGGGACTACTGGGGCCAACGTCCTGACTTTC.

The table lists this clonotype with many counts. The CDR3 DNA is TGTGCCAGCAGCCCCCCGGCCGGGAATTCACCCCTCCACTTT. This codes for CASSPPAGNSPLHF. This sequence joins TRBV7-8 and TRBJ1-6; no clear D gene. The CDR3 totals 14 residues. V shed 5 bases and J shed 7 bases, with 12 bases lying between them. Germline CDR1 is SGHVS and CDR2 is FQNEAQ.

This clonotype was counted only a few times. This chain's CDR3 is CASTSGSSYNEQFF. The CDR3 region has the DNA TGTGCCAGCACCTCAGGGAGCTCCTACAATGAGCAGTTCTTC. The chain combines TRBV6-7 with TRBJ2-1; TRBD1 or TRBD2 may be the D gene (5 bases each). TRBV6-7 is filed as an ORF, its function uncertain. V dropped 7 bases and J dropped 0 bases, with 10 bases sitting between them. The CDR3 spans 14 residues.

This clonotype has just a few counts. The chain combines TRBV12-3 or TRBV12-4 with TRBJ1-6; the match to TRBD1 covers 9 bases. The length of the CDR3 is 15 residues. The V gene end was trimmed by 6 bases and the J gene end by 3 bases; junction bases not matched to a gene: 3. This CDR3 is CASSPGQGYNSPLHF. CDR3 DNA: TGTGCCAGCAGCCCGGGACAGGGCTATAATTCACCCCTCCACTTT.

Many counts were recorded for this clonotype. The J gene is TRBJ2-7, the V gene TRBV2; 9 nucleotides line up with TRBD1. The CDR3 spans 13 residues. Losses at the gene ends were 5 bases for V and 6 bases for J; bases not matched to a gene: 5. Germline V CDR1 and CDR2: SNHLY, FYNNEI. Here the CDR3 DNA reads TGTGCCAGCAGTCCGGGACAGGGTGGCGAGCAGTACTTC. Protein product: CASSPGQGGEQYF.

The gene calls are TRBV5-1 and TRBJ2-3; 9 nucleotides match TRBD2. This CDR3 has 16 amino acids. Germline V lookup: CDR1 SGHRS, CDR2 YFSETQ. V shed 4 bases, J shed 8 bases, and the junction held 14 bases outside the gene matches. CDR3 bases: TGCGCCAGCAGCGCCTCAGCGGGAGGAGTGCCGCGTACGCAGTATTTT. It is translated as CASSASAGGVPRTQYF.

This clonotype was recorded a few times. This chain uses TRBV5-1 with TRBJ2-3, with 8 bases aligning to TRBD2. The CDR3 runs to 16 residues. Germline loops: CDR1 SGHRS, CDR2 YFSETQ. The V segment lost 2 bases and the J segment 11 bases; nucleotides outside the gene matches: 16. The CDR3 loop is CASSLGSGAPGAGQYF. CDR3 DNA: TGCGCCAGCAGCTTAGGTAGCGGGGCGCCCGGGGCGGGGCAGTATTTT.

This clonotype has ten or more counts. CDR3 nucleotide sequence: TGTGCCAGCAGCTTGCCCCTTAACAATGAGCAGTTCTTC. It encodes CASSLPLNNEQFF. The genes are TRBV5-4 and TRBJ2-1, with D uncertain. The V end was cut by 1 base, the J end by 5 bases, with 7 bases between. Per germline, CDR1 SGHNT and CDR2 YYREEE (reference sequence). The CDR3 loop spans 13 amino acids.

The table lists this clonotype with a few counts. The rearrangement uses TRBV4-1 and TRBJ1-4; D ambiguous. V gave up 4 bases and J gave up 0 bases, with 9 bases separating them. CDR1 MGHRA and CDR2 YSYEKL come from the germline V gene. The CDR3 length is 15 residues. CDR3: CASSLRAATNEKLFF. The CDR3 coding sequence is TGCGCCAGCAGCCTTCGGGCTGCAACTAATGAAAAACTGTTTTTT.

This clonotype was seen a few times. The chain joins TRBV5-1 to TRBJ2-3; TRBD2 agrees at 10 bases. V was pared by 3 bases and J by 3 bases, with 1 base of the junction left unmatched. This CDR3 has 14 amino acids. The V gene's germline CDR1 is SGHRS and CDR2 YFSETQ. CDR3 bases: TGCGCCAGCAGCTGGGGACTAGCGACAGATACGCAGTATTTT. Translated, it gives CASSWGLATDTQYF.

This clonotype has at least ten counts. The J gene is TRBJ1-6, the V gene TRBV2; 7 positions agree with TRBD1. Germline V gene sequence: CDR1 SNHLY, CDR2 FYNNEI. Germline trimming cut 6 bases from V and 5 bases from J; bases unmatched to any gene: 7. The CDR3 loop spans 15 amino acids. The CDR3 region is CASRTGRINNSPLHF. CDR3 DNA sequence: TGTGCCAGCAGGACAGGGCGAATTAATAATTCACCCCTCCACTTT. Full variable domain (rest looked up from reference TRBV2 and TRBJ1-6): EPEVTQTPSHQVTQMGQEVILRCVPISNHLYFYWYRQILGQKVEFLVSFYNNEISEKSEIFDDQFSVERPDGSNFTLKIRSTKLEDSAMYFCASRTGRINNSPLHFGNGTRLTVT.